These T cell receptor beta chains were read from a single sample in a study of blood T cell repertoires in COVID-19. Only in-frame clones appear in the TCRdb table, and some are missing; sequencing was by immunoSEQ multiplex PCR. The sample carries about 100,000 clones, approximately 89% recorded once. The sequencing sample was made of peripheral blood. The receptor source for this set is a man aged 50 to 60 with active COVID-19. The CDR3 runs from the conserved cysteine through the conserved F or W. Fields, in order: J gene, V gene, D gene, clone size, CDR3 protein. A D gene is named only where the DNA matches it firmly. Clone size is not always given. Where it is, it says once, few, many or a class for expanded clones.

J: TRBJ1-4; V: TRBV12-5; D: -; size: once; CDR3: CASGSVGATNEKLFF
J: TRBJ2-3; V: TRBV19; D: TRBD2; size: -; CDR3: CASSIDASGHPSTDTQYF
J: TRBJ2-7; V: TRBV7-3; D: TRBD2; size: -; CDR3: CASSATGLAGDEQYF
J: TRBJ2-1; V: TRBV15; D: TRBD1; size: -; CDR3: CATSTRTGLNEQFF
J: TRBJ2-2; V: TRBV19; D: TRBD2; size: -; CDR3: CASSILAGTGELFF
J: TRBJ2-1; V: TRBV4-2; D: -; size: -; CDR3: CASSQVVGSYNEQFF
J: TRBJ2-1; V: TRBV5-1; D: -; size: -; CDR3: CASSSWGENNEQFF
J: TRBJ1-5; V: TRBV5-8; D: -; size: -; CDR3: CASSLGVVVQPQHF
J: TRBJ2-4; V: TRBV11-2; D: TRBD1; size: once; CDR3: CASSYERGQGNIQYF
J: TRBJ1-6; V: TRBV5-8; D: -; size: -; CDR3: CASSLAAGYNSPLHF
J: TRBJ1-5; V: TRBV6-1; D: TRBD1; size: -; CDR3: CASSEIPLAGTGYKPQHF
J: TRBJ2-7; V: TRBV5-1; D: -; size: -; CDR3: CASSFQVGSYEQYF
J: TRBJ2-1; V: TRBV7-2; D: -; size: few; CDR3: CASSLARTAGPYNEQFF
J: TRBJ2-7; V: TRBV6-5; D: -; size: -; CDR3: CASSYDTSGTYEQYF
J: TRBJ2-7; V: TRBV10-2; D: -; size: -; CDR3: CASRDSSSYEQYF
J: TRBJ2-2; V: TRBV30; D: TRBD2; size: few; CDR3: CAWAGLAGANTGELFF
J: TRBJ2-2; V: TRBV5-1; D: TRBD1; size: -; CDR3: CASSKGTGVNTGELFF
J: TRBJ1-4; V: TRBV21-1; D: -; size: -; CDR3: CASSLGGVNEKLFF
J: TRBJ2-1; V: TRBV2; D: -; size: -; CDR3: CASSPSVNEQFF
J: TRBJ1-2; V: TRBV6-5; D: -; size: few; CDR3: CASTPGGYGYTF
J: TRBJ1-1; V: TRBV19; D: -; size: -; CDR3: CASRAYGIPVTEAFF
J: TRBJ1-2; V: TRBV6-5; D: TRBD1; size: -; CDR3: CASSGTGYYGYTF
J: TRBJ1-3; V: TRBV2; D: -; size: once; CDR3: CASSDFDRSGNTIYF
J: TRBJ1-2; V: TRBV2; D: -; size: once; CDR3: CASSESVRDFGYTF
J: TRBJ1-3; V: TRBV3-1/TRBV3-2; D: TRBD1; size: -; CDR3: CASSHFSTGVSGNTIYF
J: TRBJ2-3; V: TRBV5-1; D: -; size: -; CDR3: CASSLAGKSTDTQYF
J: TRBJ1-2; V: TRBV2; D: -; size: -; CDR3: CATETGGPYGYTF
J: TRBJ1-5; V: TRBV6-5; D: TRBD1; size: -; CDR3: CASSPWTGENQPQHF
J: TRBJ1-1; V: TRBV7-9; D: TRBD1; size: -; CDR3: CASSLEGARTEAFF
J: TRBJ2-6; V: TRBV4-1; D: TRBD1; size: -; CDR3: CASSQETGAVSGANVLTF
J: TRBJ2-1; V: TRBV15; D: -; size: -; CDR3: CATSRDTDNNEQFF
J: TRBJ2-1; V: TRBV30; D: TRBD2; size: -; CDR3: CAWTWASGGRAHEQFF
J: TRBJ1-2; V: TRBV11-2; D: -; size: -; CDR3: CASSESTGNYGYTF
J: TRBJ2-5; V: TRBV7-9; D: TRBD1; size: -; CDR3: CASSRTGSLQETQYF
J: TRBJ1-1; V: TRBV11-1; D: -; size: -; CDR3: CASSPQGYYTEAFF
J: TRBJ1-2; V: TRBV30; D: -; size: -; CDR3: CAWSLITGSHYGYTF
J: TRBJ2-1; V: TRBV11-2; D: -; size: -; CDR3: CASSLGNRGGNYNEQFF
J: TRBJ2-7; V: TRBV5-1; D: TRBD1; size: -; CDR3: CASSETGAAYEQYF